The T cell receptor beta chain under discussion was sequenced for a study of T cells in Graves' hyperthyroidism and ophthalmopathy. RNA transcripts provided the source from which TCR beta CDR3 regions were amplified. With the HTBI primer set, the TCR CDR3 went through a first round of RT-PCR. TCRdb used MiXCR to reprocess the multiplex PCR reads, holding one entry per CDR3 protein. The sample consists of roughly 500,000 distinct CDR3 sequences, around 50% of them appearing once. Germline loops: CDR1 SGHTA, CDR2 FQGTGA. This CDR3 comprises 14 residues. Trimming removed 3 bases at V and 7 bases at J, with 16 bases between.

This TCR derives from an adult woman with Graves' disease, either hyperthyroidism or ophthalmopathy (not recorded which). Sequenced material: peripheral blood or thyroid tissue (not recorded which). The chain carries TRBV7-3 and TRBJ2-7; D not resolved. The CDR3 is CASSLGHRAGEQYF. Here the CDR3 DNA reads TGTGCCAGCAGCTTGGGTCATCGGGCCGGGGAGCAGTACTTC.